The text below deals with one TCR beta chain. Its antigen is unidentified. With a much larger clone just one base away, this may be a read error. The conserved phenylalanine or tryptophan normally closing the CDR3 is absent here, so this likely arose from a read error. The V and J ends lost 1 base and 10 bases respectively, with 13 bases between them. Germline V gives CDR1 SEHNR, CDR2 FQNEAQ (reference sequence). This CDR3 has 13 amino acids. Genomic DNA templated the TCR beta VDJ and CDR3 profiling. MiXCR was run by TCRdb on the reads, yielding one entry per CDR3 protein. The repertoire holds 100,000 to 150,000 distinct CDR3 sequences, with around two fifths as singletons. This sample was included in a study of CD8+CD57+ T cells in acquired aplastic anemia. Background on the study: The study obtained an average of about 3.1 ug of DNA from sorted CD4+ and CD8+ cells. As sequenced from healthy donors, CD4+ cells averaged about 11 million reads. Broader study findings: The study identified roughly 29 CD8+ CDR3 sequences shared by patients and controls. Patients versus controls showed no significant CD8+ Simpson's diversity difference.

This sequence originates from a human donor in good health, serving as a control. The sequenced sample was sorted CD4+, CD8+, or CD8+CD57+ T cells (not recorded which) from PBMCs. The rearrangement links TRBV7-9 to TRBJ1-2; tentative D call: TRBD1 (5 bases). CDR3 residues: CASSLEWGPTYTL. CDR3 DNA sequence: TGTGCCAGCAGCTTAGAATGGGGCCCAACCTACACCCTC.